A selection of T cell receptor beta chains follows, all from one sample in a study of control samples from healthy donors and cancer patients. Produced via immunoSEQ multiplex PCR; TCRdb's table is partial and in-frame only. The repertoire holds around 75,000 clones, with roughly 84% as singletons. Sequenced: blood. Receptors were obtained from a middle-aged man in good health. Each CDR3 is given with its conserved first and last residue. Fields, in order: clone size, J gene, V gene, D gene, CDR3 protein, CDR3 DNA. D genes are given only for firm matches. Size values are once, few and many counts, or a class for expanded clones, and some rows have none.

. | TRBJ2-5 | TRBV4-1 | . | CASSRGSQETQYF | TGCGCCAGCAGCCGGGGATCCCAAGAGACCCAGTACTTC
few | TRBJ1-5 | TRBV7-8 | . | CASSYTGRGVQPQHF | TGTGCCAGCAGTTATACGGGACGAGGGGTTCAGCCCCAGCATTTT
. | TRBJ1-2 | TRBV5-1 | . | CASSSSLPYGYTF | TGCGCCAGCAGCTCTTCGTTACCCTATGGCTACACCTTC
. | TRBJ1-6 | TRBV4-3 | TRBD1 | CASSQDPGQGNSPLHF | TGCGCCAGCAGCCAGGATCCGGGACAGGGAAATTCACCCCTCCACTTT
. | TRBJ1-6 | TRBV5-1 | . | CASSLFPVRGDNSPLHF | TGCGCCAGCAGCTTGTTCCCCGTGAGGGGGGACAATTCACCCCTCCACTTT
. | TRBJ1-3 | TRBV3-1/TRBV3-2 | . | CASSQQHGGNTIYF | TGTGCCAGCAGCCAGCAGCACGGGGGAAACACCATATATTTT
. | TRBJ1-2 | TRBV5-4 | TRBD1 | CASSFGDRDYGYTF | TGTGCCAGCAGCTTCGGGGACAGGGACTATGGCTACACCTTC
once | TRBJ1-1 | TRBV5-6 | TRBD1 | CASSLADRGAFF | TGTGCCAGCAGCTTGGCGGACAGGGGGGCTTTCTTT
. | TRBJ2-5 | TRBV5-1 | . | CASSPNLGGETQYF | TGCGCCAGCAGCCCTAACCTAGGCGGAGAGACCCAGTACTTC
. | TRBJ1-3 | TRBV28 | TRBD1 | CASRPQGYSGNTIYF | TGTGCCAGCAGGCCACAGGGGTACTCTGGAAACACCATATATTTT
. | TRBJ2-1 | TRBV14 | TRBD2 | CASSQAWREVFF | TGTGCCAGCAGCCAGGCGTGGCGGGAGGTGTTCTTC
. | TRBJ2-5 | TRBV5-4 | . | CASSRSSDQETQYF | TGTGCCAGCAGCAGATCTAGCGACCAAGAGACCCAGTACTTC
once | TRBJ2-1 | TRBV7-2 | . | CASSRRGDRNEQFF | TGTGCCAGCAGCAGGCGTGGGGATCGGAATGAGCAGTTCTTC
once | TRBJ1-2 | TRBV19 | . | CASSSARQSYYGYTF | TGTGCCAGTAGCTCCGCCCGGCAGAGCTACTATGGCTACACCTTC
. | TRBJ1-1 | TRBV19 | . | CASSILGVTNTEAFF | TGTGCCAGTAGTATACTGGGGGTAACGAACACTGAAGCTTTCTTT
. | TRBJ1-1 | TRBV20-1 | . | CSASFPGLNTEAFF | TGCAGTGCTAGTTTCCCAGGGTTGAACACTGAAGCTTTCTTT
. | TRBJ2-5 | TRBV3-1/TRBV3-2 | TRBD1 | CASSLRGTGAQETQYF | TGTGCCAGCAGCCTACGAGGGACAGGGGCGCAGGAGACCCAGTACTTC
. | TRBJ1-2 | TRBV5-1 | . | CASSLAADRSLLGYTF | TGCGCCAGCAGCTTGGCCGCTGACAGGTCTCTATTGGGCTACACCTTC
. | TRBJ2-1 | TRBV28 | . | CASAGVEQFF | TGTGCCAGTGCTGGCGTCGAGCAGTTCTTC
. | TRBJ2-1 | TRBV25-1 | . | CASSLYNEQFF | TGTGCCAGCAGCCTCTACAATGAGCAGTTCTTC
. | TRBJ2-5 | TRBV2 | . | CASRGLGGAVEENQYF | TGTGCCAGCAGGGGTTTAGGGGGGGCCGTTGAAGAGAACCAGTACTTC
. | TRBJ2-7 | TRBV10-3 | . | CAISPGTEQYF | TGTGCCATCAGCCCGGGAACCGAGCAGTACTTC
few | TRBJ1-1 | TRBV4-1 | TRBD1 | CASSQNRGPNTEAFF | TGCGCCAGCAGCCAAAACAGGGGGCCGAACACTGAAGCTTTCTTT
. | TRBJ1-5 | TRBV15 | TRBD1 | CATSRDFGQGGQPQHF | TGTGCCACCAGCAGAGATTTCGGACAGGGTGGTCAGCCCCAGCATTTT
. | TRBJ2-3 | TRBV7-9 | . | CASSLEFSTDTQYF | TGTGCCAGCAGCTTAGAATTCAGCACAGATACGCAGTATTTT
few | TRBJ1-5 | TRBV2 | . | CASSEGGRNQPQHF | TGTGCCAGCAGTGAAGGGGGCAGGAATCAGCCCCAGCATTTT
. | TRBJ2-7 | TRBV9 | . | CASSTSRVGGSSYEQYF | TGTGCCAGCAGCACCTCGAGGGTGGGCGGTTCCTCCTACGAGCAGTACTTC
. | TRBJ1-2 | TRBV5-1 | . | CASRPSSRNPYGYTF | TGCGCCAGCAGACCAAGCAGTCGGAACCCCTATGGCTACACCTTC
. | TRBJ2-7 | TRBV19 | . | CASSDPGPPYEQYF | TGTGCCAGTAGTGACCCGGGCCCACCCTACGAGCAGTACTTC
. | TRBJ1-1 | TRBV7-3 | TRBD1 | CASSLSGGQGAQGEAFF | TGTGCCAGCAGCCTTTCCGGCGGACAGGGGGCGCAGGGTGAAGCTTTCTTT
. | TRBJ2-6 | TRBV27 | . | CASSLAGANVLTF | TGTGCCAGCAGTTTGGCTGGGGCCAACGTCCTGACTTTC
. | TRBJ1-3 | TRBV27 | . | CASSLLRDSGNTIYF | TGTGCCAGCAGTTTATTACGGGACTCTGGAAACACCATATATTTT
. | TRBJ2-3 | TRBV24-1 | TRBD2 | CATSGPGQKGRADTQYF | TGTGCCACCAGTGGCCCCGGCCAAAAAGGGAGGGCAGATACGCAGTATTTT
. | TRBJ2-1 | TRBV27 | . | CASSFGDMWGNEQFF | TGTGCCAGCAGTTTTGGGGATATGTGGGGCAATGAGCAGTTCTTC
. | TRBJ2-7 | TRBV10-2 | . | CASSESGHEQYF | TGCGCCAGCAGTGAGTCGGGCCACGAGCAGTACTTC
. | TRBJ2-5 | TRBV20-1 | . | CSGGAETQYF | TGCAGTGGGGGGGCGGAGACCCAGTACTTC
. | TRBJ2-2 | TRBV6-2/TRBV6-3 | . | CASIPLGRGTDYTGELFF | TGTGCCAGCATCCCTTTAGGGCGGGGGACAGATTACACCGGGGAGCTGTTTTTT
. | TRBJ1-1 | TRBV24-1 | TRBD1 | CATTDRGDTEAFF | TGTGCCACCACGGACAGGGGTGACACTGAAGCTTTCTTT
. | TRBJ2-5 | TRBV5-6 | . | CASSFVSPETQYF | TGTGCCAGCAGCTTTGTAAGCCCAGAGACCCAGTACTTC
. | TRBJ2-1 | TRBV5-1 | TRBD2 | CASSFGTSGRFDEQFF | TGCGCCAGCAGCTTTGGGACTAGCGGGAGGTTTGATGAGCAGTTCTTC
few | TRBJ1-1 | TRBV19 | TRBD1 | CATTGTGRPLGTEAFF | TGTGCCACCACCGGGACAGGGAGACCCTTGGGCACTGAAGCTTTCTTT
once | TRBJ1-3 | TRBV11-2 | . | CASRTYGQLNSGNTIYF | TGTGCCAGCAGAACCTACGGACAGTTGAACTCTGGAAACACCATATATTTT
. | TRBJ2-5 | TRBV7-9 | . | CASSFSLIETQYF | TGTGCCAGCAGCTTCAGTTTGATAGAGACCCAGTACTTC
once | TRBJ2-3 | TRBV10-2 | . | CASGSTDTQYF | TGCGCCAGTGGGAGCACAGATACGCAGTATTTT
. | TRBJ1-2 | TRBV27 | . | CASSFRALGGYTF | TGTGCCAGCAGTTTTAGGGCCCTGGGGGGCTACACCTTC
. | TRBJ2-2 | TRBV6-2/TRBV6-3 | . | CASSRGWGNTGELFF | TGTGCCAGCAGCCGTGGATGGGGGAACACCGGGGAGCTGTTTTTT
. | TRBJ1-2 | TRBV5-4 | . | CASSGNRVLGYGYTF | TGTGCCAGCAGCGGTAACAGGGTGTTAGGCTATGGCTACACCTTC
. | TRBJ1-2 | TRBV6-5 | . | CASSIGRLYGYTF | TGTGCCAGCAGTATAGGCAGGCTCTACGGCTACACCTTC
. | TRBJ2-2 | TRBV4-3 | TRBD1 | CASSQGQGAGELFF | TGCGCCAGCAGCCAAGGACAGGGGGCCGGGGAGCTGTTTTTT
few | TRBJ1-2 | TRBV19 | . | CASSRSGVEGYTF | TGTGCCAGTAGTAGGTCAGGGGTAGAGGGCTACACCTTC
. | TRBJ1-3 | TRBV2 | . | CASSGTSGRNTIYF | TGTGCCAGCAGCGGTACGAGCGGTCGAAACACCATATATTTT
. | TRBJ2-7 | TRBV29-1 | . | CSVLGNEQYF | TGCAGCGTCCTCGGCAACGAGCAGTACTTC
. | TRBJ1-1 | TRBV12-3/TRBV12-4 | . | CASRTFPGTEAFF | TGTGCCAGCAGGACTTTCCCCGGCACTGAAGCTTTCTTT
. | TRBJ2-1 | TRBV28 | TRBD2 | CASSPSGGGDEQFF | TGTGCCAGCAGTCCGAGCGGGGGTGGGGATGAGCAGTTCTTC
. | TRBJ2-5 | TRBV7-9 | . | CASSLQETQYF | TGTGCCAGCAGCTTGCAGGAGACCCAGTACTTC